The present TCR beta chain was sequenced within a study of blood T cell repertoires in COVID-19. For the study at large: Sample material is recorded as cDNA or gDNA derived from T cells, B-cell-depleted T cells, or PBMCs.

Germline V gene lookup returns CDR1 SGDLS and CDR2 YYNGEE. The V and J ends lost 2 bases and 0 bases respectively, with 13 bases between them. This CDR3 contains 16 residues. In the study's own analysis: Amplification of reference gene primers was used by the study to estimate nucleated cell counts. The repertoire was sequenced with immunoSEQ multiplex PCR; TCRdb's copy has only in-frame clones and lacks some. V, J and clone size were drawn from that table, and D and trimming were deduced from the DNA. In the table there are around 140,000 clones, more than 75% of which are singletons. This chain joins TRBV9 and TRBJ2-3; D is possibly TRBD2 (6 bases). The receptor's source is a human donor with acute or convalescent COVID-19. The donor label of this sample is uncertain. The source material was peripheral blood. The CDR3 nucleotides read TGTGCCAGCAGCGTCGGCGGGGCCCTTAGCACAGATACGCAGTATTTT. Its protein is CASSVGGALSTDTQYF.